The rows below give T cell receptor beta chains drawn from one sample of a study of blood T cell repertoires in COVID-19. Clones were sequenced by immunoSEQ multiplex PCR, and TCRdb holds only the in-frame ones, with some missing. Of around 300,000 clones in the sample, 87% were seen once. The specimen sequenced was peripheral blood. Receptors originate from a man younger than 30 with active or convalescent COVID-19. The CDR3 runs from the conserved cysteine through the conserved F or W. The D gene is left open where the match is weak. The size entry is marked missing in some rows and otherwise reads once, few, many or a size class.

d_call: -
v_call: TRBV27
clone_size: -
j_call: TRBJ1-3
cdr3_aa: CASKEEAGNTIYF
cdr3_nt: TGTGCCAGCAAGGAGGAGGCGGGAAACACCATATATTTT

d_call: -
v_call: TRBV9
clone_size: once
j_call: TRBJ2-6
cdr3_aa: CASSATGPSGANVLTF
cdr3_nt: TGTGCCAGCAGCGCAACAGGGCCCTCTGGGGCCAACGTCCTGACTTTC

d_call: TRBD2
v_call: TRBV7-9
clone_size: -
j_call: TRBJ2-3
cdr3_aa: CASSLGLASDTQYF
cdr3_nt: TGTGCCAGCAGCTTGGGACTAGCCTCAGATACGCAGTATTTT

d_call: -
v_call: TRBV19
clone_size: once
j_call: TRBJ1-5
cdr3_aa: CASSKAGTSNQPQHF
cdr3_nt: TGTGCCAGTAGTAAAGCCGGGACATCCAATCAGCCCCAGCATTTT

d_call: TRBD1
v_call: TRBV19
clone_size: -
j_call: TRBJ1-2
cdr3_aa: CASTQRGTVLNYGYTF
cdr3_nt: TGTGCCAGTACCCAGAGGGGGACAGTCCTTAACTATGGCTACACCTTC

d_call: TRBD1
v_call: TRBV5-1
clone_size: -
j_call: TRBJ2-7
cdr3_aa: CASSLGPQGADEQYF
cdr3_nt: TGCGCCAGCAGCTTGGGGCCACAGGGGGCCGACGAGCAGTACTTC

d_call: TRBD1
v_call: TRBV19
clone_size: -
j_call: TRBJ1-5
cdr3_aa: CASSEGTGGNQPQHF
cdr3_nt: TGTGCCAGTAGTGAAGGGACAGGGGGCAATCAGCCCCAGCATTTT

d_call: TRBD2
v_call: TRBV6-5
clone_size: -
j_call: TRBJ2-1
cdr3_aa: CASSYSYPSGYNEQFF
cdr3_nt: TGTGCCAGCAGTTACTCGTACCCTAGCGGTTACAATGAGCAGTTCTTC

d_call: TRBD1
v_call: TRBV7-2
clone_size: -
j_call: TRBJ1-6
cdr3_aa: CASSFTGTGNSPLHF
cdr3_nt: TGTGCCAGCAGCTTTACCGGGACAGGGAACTCACCCCTCCACTTT

d_call: -
v_call: TRBV19
clone_size: few
j_call: TRBJ1-2
cdr3_aa: CASSSSGTVAYGYTF
cdr3_nt: TGTGCCAGTAGTAGTTCCGGGACTGTTGCCTATGGCTACACCTTC

d_call: -
v_call: TRBV2
clone_size: -
j_call: TRBJ1-1
cdr3_aa: CASSEAGPEAFF
cdr3_nt: TGTGCCAGCAGTGAAGCGGGGCCTGAAGCTTTCTTT

d_call: -
v_call: TRBV5-5
clone_size: -
j_call: TRBJ2-2
cdr3_aa: CASSLAGVTGELFF
cdr3_nt: TGTGCCAGCAGTCTCGCAGGGGTCACCGGGGAGCTGTTTTTT

d_call: TRBD1
v_call: TRBV24-1
clone_size: -
j_call: TRBJ1-3
cdr3_aa: CATSPGGQGGWNTIYF
cdr3_nt: TGTGCCACCAGTCCTGGTGGACAGGGGGGTTGGAACACCATATATTTT

d_call: TRBD1
v_call: TRBV4-1
clone_size: -
j_call: TRBJ1-1
cdr3_aa: CASSQKTGPTEAFF
cdr3_nt: TGCGCCAGCAGCCAGAAGACAGGGCCCACTGAAGCTTTCTTT

d_call: -
v_call: TRBV7-6
clone_size: -
j_call: TRBJ2-5
cdr3_aa: CASSLTFQETQYF
cdr3_nt: TGTGCCAGCAGCCTGACATTCCAAGAGACCCAGTACTTC

d_call: -
v_call: TRBV7-9
clone_size: -
j_call: TRBJ1-1
cdr3_aa: CASSPPEFSSATSGPEAFF
cdr3_nt: TGTGCCAGCAGCCCCCCTGAGTTTAGTAGCGCAACTTCTGGTCCTGAAGCTTTCTTT

d_call: TRBD2
v_call: TRBV7-3
clone_size: -
j_call: TRBJ2-1
cdr3_aa: CASSLKGTSGLVEQFF
cdr3_nt: TGTGCCAGCAGCTTAAAGGGGACTAGCGGGTTGGTTGAGCAGTTCTTC

d_call: TRBD1
v_call: TRBV5-1
clone_size: -
j_call: TRBJ1-2
cdr3_aa: CASSLSSTGFSGYTF
cdr3_nt: TGCGCCAGCAGCTTGAGCTCGACAGGGTTCTCTGGCTACACCTTC

d_call: TRBD1
v_call: TRBV27
clone_size: -
j_call: TRBJ2-3
cdr3_aa: CASSTGPGTGLLTDTQYF
cdr3_nt: TGTGCCAGCAGTACCGGTCCCGGGACAGGGCTACTCACAGATACGCAGTATTTT

d_call: -
v_call: TRBV27
clone_size: -
j_call: TRBJ1-2
cdr3_aa: CASTSGGVGGYTF
cdr3_nt: TGTGCCAGCACCTCTGGGGGGGTAGGTGGCTACACCTTC

d_call: -
v_call: TRBV7-9
clone_size: -
j_call: TRBJ1-1
cdr3_aa: CASSAGGSAEAFF
cdr3_nt: TGTGCCAGCAGTGCAGGAGGGAGTGCTGAAGCTTTCTTT

d_call: -
v_call: TRBV27
clone_size: -
j_call: TRBJ1-1
cdr3_aa: CASSTGMWAEAFF
cdr3_nt: TGTGCCAGCAGCACAGGGATGTGGGCTGAAGCTTTCTTT

d_call: -
v_call: TRBV25-1
clone_size: -
j_call: TRBJ1-2
cdr3_aa: CASSHPGSAGGYTF
cdr3_nt: TGTGCCAGCAGTCACCCAGGTTCCGCAGGGGGCTACACCTTC

d_call: TRBD1
v_call: TRBV2
clone_size: -
j_call: TRBJ2-7
cdr3_aa: CARGGTGPTTYEQYF
cdr3_nt: TGTGCCAGGGGGGGGACAGGGCCGACCACCTACGAGCAGTACTTC

d_call: -
v_call: TRBV11-1
clone_size: -
j_call: TRBJ2-7
cdr3_aa: CASSFLQSEQYF
cdr3_nt: TGTGCCAGCAGCTTCTTGCAGTCCGAGCAGTACTTC

d_call: -
v_call: TRBV7-8
clone_size: -
j_call: TRBJ1-3
cdr3_aa: CASSLAPQAHSGNTIYF
cdr3_nt: TGTGCCAGCAGCTTAGCGCCGCAGGCCCACTCTGGAAACACCATATATTTT

d_call: TRBD1
v_call: TRBV5-6
clone_size: once
j_call: TRBJ2-1
cdr3_aa: CASSPQTGNSYNEQFF
cdr3_nt: TGTGCCAGCAGCCCCCAGACAGGGAATTCCTACAATGAGCAGTTCTTC

d_call: -
v_call: TRBV15
clone_size: -
j_call: TRBJ2-3
cdr3_aa: CATSRDGTQYF
cdr3_nt: TGTGCCACCAGCAGAGACGGTACGCAGTATTTT

d_call: TRBD2
v_call: TRBV28
clone_size: -
j_call: TRBJ2-3
cdr3_aa: CASRVAGGGTDTQYF
cdr3_nt: TGTGCCAGCAGGGTAGCGGGAGGGGGCACAGATACGCAGTATTTT

d_call: TRBD2
v_call: TRBV7-2
clone_size: -
j_call: TRBJ2-1
cdr3_aa: CASSFQAGLYNEQFF
cdr3_nt: TGTGCCAGCAGCTTCCAAGCGGGACTCTACAATGAGCAGTTCTTC

d_call: -
v_call: TRBV5-6
clone_size: -
j_call: TRBJ2-2
cdr3_aa: CASSSWRADGTGELFF
cdr3_nt: TGTGCCAGCAGCTCGTGGAGGGCCGATGGCACCGGGGAGCTGTTTTTT

d_call: -
v_call: TRBV25-1
clone_size: -
j_call: TRBJ2-1
cdr3_aa: CASSEYLSVNEQFF
cdr3_nt: TGTGCCAGCAGTGAATATCTGAGCGTCAATGAGCAGTTCTTC

d_call: TRBD1
v_call: TRBV4-3
clone_size: -
j_call: TRBJ1-2
cdr3_aa: CASSFRDRTNYGYTF
cdr3_nt: TGCGCCAGCAGCTTCCGGGACAGAACTAACTATGGCTACACCTTC

d_call: -
v_call: TRBV7-9
clone_size: -
j_call: TRBJ2-5
cdr3_aa: CASSQRGNQETQYF
cdr3_nt: TGTGCCAGCAGCCAACGGGGGAACCAAGAGACCCAGTACTTC

d_call: TRBD2
v_call: TRBV9
clone_size: -
j_call: TRBJ2-2
cdr3_aa: CASSVARGRTNTGELFF
cdr3_nt: TGTGCCAGCAGCGTAGCTCGCGGGAGAACGAACACCGGGGAGCTGTTTTTT

d_call: -
v_call: TRBV19
clone_size: -
j_call: TRBJ1-1
cdr3_aa: CASREQGWTEAFF
cdr3_nt: TGTGCCAGTAGAGAACAGGGCTGGACTGAAGCTTTCTTT

d_call: -
v_call: TRBV5-1
clone_size: -
j_call: TRBJ2-3
cdr3_aa: CASSFRRQKSTDTQYF
cdr3_nt: TGCGCCAGCAGCTTCCGACGACAGAAATCCACAGATACGCAGTATTTT

d_call: TRBD1
v_call: TRBV18
clone_size: -
j_call: TRBJ2-1
cdr3_aa: CASTQDRARNEQFF
cdr3_nt: TGTGCCAGCACGCAGGACAGGGCTCGAAATGAGCAGTTCTTC

d_call: -
v_call: TRBV10-3
clone_size: -
j_call: TRBJ2-7
cdr3_aa: CAIRTGYEQYF
cdr3_nt: TGTGCCATCAGGACAGGTTACGAGCAGTACTTC

d_call: TRBD1
v_call: TRBV27
clone_size: -
j_call: TRBJ1-4
cdr3_aa: CASRKGTVRNEKLFF
cdr3_nt: TGTGCCAGCAGAAAAGGGACAGTCCGAAATGAAAAACTGTTTTTT

d_call: TRBD1
v_call: TRBV15
clone_size: -
j_call: TRBJ1-1
cdr3_aa: CATSRTGTGGRTEAFF
cdr3_nt: TGTGCCACCAGCAGAACCGGGACAGGGGGCCGGACTGAAGCTTTCTTT

d_call: -
v_call: TRBV19
clone_size: -
j_call: TRBJ1-3
cdr3_aa: CASSIRGNSASGNTIYF
cdr3_nt: TGTGCCAGTAGTATAAGGGGGAACAGCGCCTCTGGAAACACCATATATTTT

d_call: -
v_call: TRBV21-1
clone_size: -
j_call: TRBJ2-1
cdr3_aa: CASSKVSGGPYVEFSHSSYNEQFF
cdr3_nt: TGTGCCAGCAGCAAAGTCAGTGGTGGGCCGTATGTCGAATTTAGTCATAGCTCCTACAATGAGCAGTTCTTC

d_call: TRBD1
v_call: TRBV10-3
clone_size: -
j_call: TRBJ2-7
cdr3_aa: CAIQPGQGYEQYF
cdr3_nt: TGTGCCATACAACCGGGACAGGGGTACGAGCAGTACTTC

d_call: -
v_call: TRBV4-2
clone_size: -
j_call: TRBJ2-5
cdr3_aa: CASSQGQAAPQETQYF
cdr3_nt: TGTGCCAGCAGCCAAGGACAGGCAGCCCCCCAAGAGACCCAGTACTTC

d_call: TRBD1
v_call: TRBV7-9
clone_size: -
j_call: TRBJ1-2
cdr3_aa: CASRSGGGYTF
cdr3_nt: TGTGCCAGCAGGTCAGGGGGCGGCTACACCTTC

d_call: TRBD2
v_call: TRBV27
clone_size: -
j_call: TRBJ2-7
cdr3_aa: CASSWDGGGSYEQYF
cdr3_nt: TGTGCCAGCAGTTGGGACGGGGGGGGCTCCTACGAGCAGTACTTC

d_call: -
v_call: TRBV28
clone_size: -
j_call: TRBJ1-1
cdr3_aa: CASNWSGGSKTEAFF
cdr3_nt: TGTGCCTCCAATTGGTCGGGGGGCTCGAAGACTGAAGCTTTCTTT

d_call: -
v_call: TRBV7-9
clone_size: -
j_call: TRBJ1-2
cdr3_aa: CASSLGGDGYTF
cdr3_nt: TGTGCCAGCAGCTTAGGGGGAGACGGCTACACCTTC

d_call: TRBD1
v_call: TRBV9
clone_size: -
j_call: TRBJ2-7
cdr3_aa: CASSVGGTGGNEQYF
cdr3_nt: TGTGCCAGCAGCGTAGGGGGGACAGGGGGCAACGAGCAGTACTTC

d_call: TRBD1
v_call: TRBV9
clone_size: -
j_call: TRBJ1-2
cdr3_aa: CASGKGQGVDGYTF
cdr3_nt: TGTGCCAGCGGGAAAGGACAGGGGGTAGACGGCTACACCTTC

d_call: TRBD2
v_call: TRBV7-9
clone_size: -
j_call: TRBJ2-4
cdr3_aa: CASSPGTSGSGWDIQYF
cdr3_nt: TGTGCCAGCAGTCCCGGGACTAGCGGGAGTGGGTGGGACATTCAGTACTTC

d_call: TRBD2
v_call: TRBV13
clone_size: -
j_call: TRBJ2-3
cdr3_aa: CASSFGAGGPADTQYF
cdr3_nt: TGTGCCAGCAGCTTTGGGGCGGGAGGGCCTGCAGATACGCAGTATTTT

d_call: TRBD2
v_call: TRBV29-1
clone_size: once
j_call: TRBJ2-3
cdr3_aa: CSVATSGSGADTQYF
cdr3_nt: TGCAGCGTGGCGACTAGCGGGAGTGGGGCAGATACGCAGTATTTT

d_call: TRBD2
v_call: TRBV5-1
clone_size: -
j_call: TRBJ2-1
cdr3_aa: CASRMVASGTNEQFF
cdr3_nt: TGCGCCAGCAGGATGGTCGCTAGCGGGACCAATGAGCAGTTCTTC

d_call: -
v_call: TRBV20-1
clone_size: -
j_call: TRBJ1-5
cdr3_aa: CSASKRVVGNQPQHF
cdr3_nt: TGCAGTGCTAGTAAGCGGGTTGTGGGCAATCAGCCCCAGCATTTT

d_call: TRBD1
v_call: TRBV27
clone_size: -
j_call: TRBJ1-5
cdr3_aa: CASSSGTGGNQPQHF
cdr3_nt: TGTGCCAGCAGTTCCGGGACAGGGGGCAATCAGCCCCAGCATTTT

d_call: TRBD2
v_call: TRBV29-1
clone_size: -
j_call: TRBJ2-1
cdr3_aa: CSVGRGSGRVENEQFF
cdr3_nt: TGCAGCGTCGGACGGGGAAGCGGGAGAGTTGAGAATGAGCAGTTCTTC

d_call: -
v_call: TRBV4-1
clone_size: -
j_call: TRBJ2-7
cdr3_aa: CASSQEQAGTAYEQYF
cdr3_nt: TGCGCCAGCAGCCAAGAACAGGCGGGGACTGCCTACGAGCAGTACTTC

d_call: -
v_call: TRBV28
clone_size: -
j_call: TRBJ1-4
cdr3_aa: CASRTGLHEKLFF
cdr3_nt: TGTGCCAGCAGAACCGGTCTGCATGAAAAACTGTTTTTT